This T cell receptor (beta chain) stems from a study of shared clonotypes between healthy human individuals. Overall study: Contributing individuals were a couple of females and three males aged 18 to 49. Study-wide results and limits: Non-shared clonotypes had lower generation probabilities than those shared by all four donors. Naive CD4 clonotype sharing across a few donors was approximately 5%.

The method was immunoSEQ multiplex PCR; TCRdb's version includes in-frame clones alone and lacks a portion of them. The table includes over 2 million clones, roughly 95% detected once. As regards this clone: Antigen specificity is unknown. The sample holds other DNA sequences that translate to the same CDR3.

The length of the CDR3 is 14 residues. Trimming removed 1 base at V and 4 bases at J, with 8 bases between. Germline CDR1 reads SGHAT; CDR2 reads FQNNGV. Sample: naive CD4+ T cells sorted from blood. Subset: CD45RA+ positively selected. The chain combines TRBV11-2 with TRBJ2-1, with D perhaps TRBD1 (5 bases). The sequence derives from a man aged 18 to 30 in good health. This CDR3 is CASSLGRQYNEQFF. The CDR3 DNA sequence: TGTGCCAGCAGCTTAGGGAGACAGTACAATGAGCAGTTCTTC.